This record covers a single TCR beta chain. What it binds is not known. Documented time point: patch test 1, 2 weeks after DPC sensitization. Treatment specified: therapeutic diphenylcyclopropenone sensitization with weekly scalp DPC. Venepuncture was done earlier than the placement of each patch test. Germline V gene data show CDR1 as MGHRA and CDR2 as YSYEKL. Trimming left V 2 bases short and J 6 bases short, with 14 bases between. The CDR3 spans 15 residues. TCRdb recomputed calls from the RACE reads with MiXCR, one row per CDR3 protein. The sample includes roughly 120,000 distinct CDR3 sequences, 12% to 15% of them seen just once. This specimen belongs to a study of human T cells and chemical hapten exposure. On the study more broadly: Weekly diphenylcyclopropenone doses were given to patients' scalps across the approximately 24-week study. Findings and limits, study-wide: In the PT1 data, expanded TCR counts showed a positive correlation with patch test score.

The clonotype originates from a young man with alopecia areata. Some clones in this sample may be carry-over from other donors' samples. The chain couples TRBV4-1 to TRBJ1-5; D is possibly TRBD1 (6 bases). This specimen was whole blood, taken in connection with sensitization to the hapten diphenylcyclopropenone (DPC). CDR3 DNA sequence: TGCGCCAGCAGCCAATACAGGGATGGGAGTCAGCCCCAGCATTTT. It codes for CASSQYRDGSQPQHF.